This T cell receptor beta chain was sequenced for a study of T cells in Graves' hyperthyroidism and ophthalmopathy. Background on the study: Peripheral blood sampling occurred at initial diagnosis, before any treatment.

This CDR3 spans 16 amino acids. In germline, CDR1 is DFQATT, CDR2 SNEGSKA (reference sequence). The V segment lost 0 bases and the J segment 2 bases; nucleotides outside the gene matches: 6. The source material, RNA transcripts, was used to amplify TCR beta CDR3 regions. A first-round RT-PCR of the TCR CDR3 used the HTBI primer set. MiXCR, applied by TCRdb to the multiplex PCR reads, yields one record per CDR3 protein. The repertoire consists of almost 600,000 distinct CDR3 sequences, with approximately 14% occurring once and the leading ten covering more than 4.5%. This clonotype has ten or more counts.

The sample was blood. The TCR sequence derives from a woman between 25 and 40 years old with Graves' hyperthyroidism that later progressed to Graves' ophthalmopathy. The chain joins TRBV20-1 to TRBJ1-2; 10 bases line up with TRBD1. In nucleotides, the CDR3 is TGCAGTGCTAGAGATCCCGGGACAGGGGACAACTATGGCTACACCTTC. Its protein product is CSARDPGTGDNYGYTF.